This record looks at one T cell receptor (beta chain) sequence and its context. No antigen is known for it. These data originate in a study of cytomegalovirus exposure and HLA in healthy donors. V lost 2 bases and J 9 bases, leaving 17 bases between the germline ends. The CDR3 totals 15 residues. Germline loops: CDR1 SGHTA, CDR2 FQGNSA. Findings of the study overall: A previous analysis found most TCR beta V segments productive roughly 87% or roughly 30% of the time.

60 Vbeta and 13 Jbeta primers were used in PCR. Sequencing used immunoSEQ multiplex PCR; TCRdb keeps in-frame clones, though not all of them. The table shows around 94,000 clones, with about 73% occurring only once. The receptor was derived from a middle-aged woman in good health and CMV-seropositive. The chain links TRBV7-2 to TRBJ2-1; D not resolved. The sequenced sample was PBMCs. CDR3: CASSLLVGSDGEQFF. The CDR3 nucleotides are TGTGCCAGCAGCTTACTCGTCGGGTCCGACGGTGAGCAGTTCTTC. The whole variable domain, remainder taken from reference TRBV7-2 and TRBJ2-1, is GAGVSQSPSNKVTEKGKDVELRCDPISGHTALYWYRQSLGQGLEFLIYFQGNSAPDKSGLPSDRFSAERTGGSVSTLTIQRTQQEDSAVYLCASSLLVGSDGEQFFGPGTRLTVL.